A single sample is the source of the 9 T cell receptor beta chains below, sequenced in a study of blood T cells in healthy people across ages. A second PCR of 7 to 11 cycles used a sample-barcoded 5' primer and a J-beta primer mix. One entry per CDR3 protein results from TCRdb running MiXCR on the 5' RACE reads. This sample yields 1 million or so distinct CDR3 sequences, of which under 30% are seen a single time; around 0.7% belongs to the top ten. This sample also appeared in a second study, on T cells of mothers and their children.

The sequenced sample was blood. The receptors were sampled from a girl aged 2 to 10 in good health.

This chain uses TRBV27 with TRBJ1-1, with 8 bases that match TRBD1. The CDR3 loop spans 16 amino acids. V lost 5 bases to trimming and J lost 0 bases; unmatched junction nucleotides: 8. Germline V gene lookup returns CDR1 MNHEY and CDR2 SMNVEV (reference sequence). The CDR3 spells CASSDQGAPMNTEAFF. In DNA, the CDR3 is TGTGCCAGCAGTGACCAGGGGGCGCCTATGAACACTGAAGCTTTCTTT.

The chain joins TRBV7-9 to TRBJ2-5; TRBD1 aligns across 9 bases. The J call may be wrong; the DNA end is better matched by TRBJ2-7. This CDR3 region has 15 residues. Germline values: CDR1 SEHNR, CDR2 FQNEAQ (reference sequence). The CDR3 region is CASSQTGGAYYEQYF. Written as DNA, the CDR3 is TGTGCCAGCAGCCAAACAGGGGGCGCTTACTACGAGCAGTACTTC.

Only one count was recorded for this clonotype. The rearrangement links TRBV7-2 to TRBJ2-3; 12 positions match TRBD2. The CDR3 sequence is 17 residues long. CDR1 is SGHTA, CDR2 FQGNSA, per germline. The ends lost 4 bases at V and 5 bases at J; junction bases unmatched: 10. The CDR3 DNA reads TGTGCCAGCAGCTCCCCGACTAGCGGGAGATCAGGAGATACGCAGTATTTT. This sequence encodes CASSSPTSGRSGDTQYF.

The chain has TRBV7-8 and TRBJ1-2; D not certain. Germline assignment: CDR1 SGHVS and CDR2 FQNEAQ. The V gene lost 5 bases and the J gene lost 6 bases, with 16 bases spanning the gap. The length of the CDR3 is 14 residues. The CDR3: CASSHLTGSNGYTF. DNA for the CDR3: TGTGCCAGCAGCCACCTGACGGGCTCGAATGGCTACACCTTC.

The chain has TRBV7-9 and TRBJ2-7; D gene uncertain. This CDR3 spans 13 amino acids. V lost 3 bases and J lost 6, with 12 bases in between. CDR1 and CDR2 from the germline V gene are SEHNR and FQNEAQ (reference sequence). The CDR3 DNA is TGTGCCAGCAGCTTGGCCCAAACGGGCGAGCAGTACTTC. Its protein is CASSLAQTGEQYF.

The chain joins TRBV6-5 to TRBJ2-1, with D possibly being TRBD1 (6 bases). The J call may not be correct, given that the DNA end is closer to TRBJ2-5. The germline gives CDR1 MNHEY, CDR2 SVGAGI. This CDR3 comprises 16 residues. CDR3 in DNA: TGTGCCAGCAGTTCCACGACAGGCCTAGGGCGGGAGACCCAGTACTTC. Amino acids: CASSSTTGLGRETQYF.

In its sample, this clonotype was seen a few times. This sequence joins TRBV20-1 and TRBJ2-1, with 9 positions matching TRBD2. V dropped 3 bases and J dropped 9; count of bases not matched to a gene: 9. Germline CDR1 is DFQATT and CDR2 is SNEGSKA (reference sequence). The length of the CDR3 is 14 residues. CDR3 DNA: TGCAGTGCTAGTCAAGGCGGGGGGGCCCGTGAGCAGTTCTTC. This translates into CSASQGGGAREQFF.

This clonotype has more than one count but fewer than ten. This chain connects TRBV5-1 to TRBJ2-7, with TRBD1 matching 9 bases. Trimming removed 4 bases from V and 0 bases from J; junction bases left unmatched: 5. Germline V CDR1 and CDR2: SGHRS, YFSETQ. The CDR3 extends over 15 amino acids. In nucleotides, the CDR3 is TGCGCCAGCAGCGGGCGGACAGGGGCCTCCTACGAGCAGTACTTC. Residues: CASSGRTGASYEQYF.

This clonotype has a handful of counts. CDR3 DNA sequence: TGTGCCACCAGCAGGACCGGGACAGGGGCCAACTATGGCTACACCTTC. Protein sequence: CATSRTGTGANYGYTF. The chain couples TRBV15 to TRBJ1-2; 10 bases are a match to TRBD1. The germline gives CDR1 LNHNV, CDR2 YYDKDF (reference sequence). V lost 3 bases to trimming and J lost 2 bases; unmatched junction nucleotides: 6. This CDR3 is 16 amino acids long.